This T cell receptor (beta chain) is drawn from a study of blood T cell repertoires in COVID-19. Study background: Researchers got acute and convalescent COVID-19 samples from the United States, Italy and Spain.

V lost 6 bases to trimming and J lost 4 bases; unmatched junction nucleotides: 6. CDR3 length: 15 amino acids. Germline V lookup: CDR1 MNHEY, CDR2 SVGAGI. Per the original methods: Counts of nucleated cells, estimated from reference gene primer amplification, were obtained. Profiled with immunoSEQ multiplex PCR; TCRdb holds only in-frame clones, not every one. From that table come the V and J calls and clone size; the DNA was used to work out D and trimming. The sample gives 90,000 to 150,000 clones, 85% to 90% of which show up once; about 18% is in the top ten. V usage is TRBV6-5 and J usage is TRBJ2-5, with TRBD2 identical over 12 bases. This TCR was recovered from a human donor with acute or convalescent COVID-19. The donor label of this sample is uncertain. The sample was peripheral blood. CDR3: CASRRTSGDGETQYF. DNA of the CDR3: TGTGCCAGCAGAAGGACTAGCGGGGACGGAGAGACCCAGTACTTC.